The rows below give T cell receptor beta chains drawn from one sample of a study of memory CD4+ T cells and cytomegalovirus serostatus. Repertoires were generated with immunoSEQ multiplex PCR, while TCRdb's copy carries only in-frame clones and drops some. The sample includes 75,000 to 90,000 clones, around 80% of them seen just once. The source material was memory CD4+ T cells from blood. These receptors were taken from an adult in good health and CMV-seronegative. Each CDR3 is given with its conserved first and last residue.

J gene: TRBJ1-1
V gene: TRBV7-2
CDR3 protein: CASSLGGRGTEAFF

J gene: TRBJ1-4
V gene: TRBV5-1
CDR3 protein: CASSLEGTGGTNEKLFF

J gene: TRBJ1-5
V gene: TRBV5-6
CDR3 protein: CASSFRGLGSYSNQPQHF

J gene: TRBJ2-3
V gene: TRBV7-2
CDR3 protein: CASSLDGDRGLGTQYF

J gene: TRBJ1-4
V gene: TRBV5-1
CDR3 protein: CASSSGSQPFEKLFF

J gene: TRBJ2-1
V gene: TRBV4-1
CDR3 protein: CASSQVDMGFYWGEQFF

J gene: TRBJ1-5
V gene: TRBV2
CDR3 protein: CASSGDRDPQPQHF

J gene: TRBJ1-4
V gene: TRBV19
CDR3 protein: CASRGAEKLFF

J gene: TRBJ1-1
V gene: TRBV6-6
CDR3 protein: CASSGRTRNTEAFF

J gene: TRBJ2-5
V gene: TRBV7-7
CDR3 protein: CASSTGQEGETQYF

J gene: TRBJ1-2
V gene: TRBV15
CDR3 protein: CATSRGGGTGVHGYTF

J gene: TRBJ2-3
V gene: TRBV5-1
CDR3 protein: CASSLEPGSTDTQYF

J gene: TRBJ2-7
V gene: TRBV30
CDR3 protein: CAWRASREQYF